One sample yielded the 13 T cell receptor beta chains listed below, sequenced in a study of T cell responses to AZD1222 COVID-19 vaccine. Only in-frame clones appear in the TCRdb table, and some are missing; sequencing was by immunoSEQ multiplex PCR. The sample comprises 100,000 or so clones, 75% to 90% of which are singletons, and about two fifths rests with the top ten. This sample comprised peripheral blood, obtained 28 days after the second AZD1222 dose. These receptors were collected from an adult who received the AZD1222 COVID-19 vaccine.

The V and J genes are TRBV4-2 and TRBJ1-3, with D tentatively TRBD1 (5 bases). The length of the CDR3 is 18 residues. Germline loops: CDR1 LGHNA, CDR2 YNFKEQ. V was clipped by 1 base and J by 0 bases, with 16 bases between them. The chain's CDR3 is CASSQGGGDGYSGNTIYF. CDR3 coding DNA: TGTGCCAGCAGCCAAGGTGGGGGGGACGGATACTCTGGAAACACCATATATTTT.

The V and J genes are TRBV3-1 (or the pseudogene TRBV3-2) and TRBJ1-4, with 9 nucleotides matching TRBD1. V shed 4 bases, J shed 3 bases, and the junction held 0 bases outside the gene matches. Germline values: CDR1 LGHDT, CDR2 YNNKEL (reference sequence). This CDR3 region has 14 residues. The CDR3 loop reads CASSRQGANEKLFF. The CDR3 DNA reads as TGTGCCAGCAGCCGACAGGGGGCTAATGAAAAACTGTTTTTT.

The V and J genes are TRBV4-3 and TRBJ1-2; D is uncertain. Deletions cut 0 bases from V and 1 base from J, with 24 bases between. Germline lookup yields CDR1 LGHNA and CDR2 YSLEER. This CDR3 has 20 residues. CDR3 amino acids: CASSQDSSAPLPTLNYGYTF. CDR3 nucleotide sequence: TGCGCCAGCAGCCAAGATTCTTCGGCCCCCCTTCCCACCCTTAACTATGGCTACACCTTC.

The gene calls are TRBV5-1 and TRBJ1-4, with 7 nucleotides matching TRBD1. CDR3 length: 16 residues. J lost 7 bases, V lost 0 bases, and 9 bases had no gene match. Germline lookup yields CDR1 SGHRS and CDR2 YFSETQ. CDR3 DNA sequence: TGCGCCAGCAGCTTGGTAGGAGACAGGGTTGGTGAAAAACTGTTTTTT. It specifies CASSLVGDRVGEKLFF.

The chain uses TRBV5-8 and TRBJ2-1; D unresolved. Germline CDR1 and CDR2: SGHTS and YDEGEE. Trimming removed 0 bases from V and 1 base from J, with 11 bases in between. The CDR3 sequence is 16 residues long. The CDR3 DNA follows: TGTGCCAGCAGCTTGGTTATTAGTGTATCCTACAATGAGCAGTTCTTC. Translating gives CASSLVISVSYNEQFF.

The rearrangement joins TRBV7-2 to TRBJ2-7; 7 nucleotides agree with TRBD2. The CDR3 extends over 17 amino acids. J gave up 0 bases and V 0 bases, and 8 bases lay outside the gene matches. CDR1 SGHTA and CDR2 FQGNSA come from the germline V gene. CDR3 nucleotide sequence: TGTGCCAGCAGCTTAGCGGGTTTGGGGGGGAGCTCCTACGAGCAGTACTTC. Amino acids: CASSLAGLGGSSYEQYF.

The chain has TRBV28 and TRBJ2-7; 9 bases fit TRBD1. Germline V gene lookup returns CDR1 MDHEN and CDR2 SYDVKM. V lost 6 bases, J lost 4 bases, and 1 base stayed unmatched. The CDR3 has 12 amino acids. The CDR3 DNA reads TGTGCCAGCAGACAGGGGGCATACGAGCAGTACTTC. This sequence encodes CASRQGAYEQYF.

V usage is TRBV28 and J usage is TRBJ1-2, with D possibly TRBD1 on 6 matching bases. V lost 6 bases to trimming and J lost 4 bases, with 12 bases between them. This CDR3 region has 13 residues. The germline CDR1 and CDR2 sequences are MDHEN and SYDVKM. Here the CDR3 reads CASSRDTVYGYTF. The CDR3 DNA is TGTGCCAGCAGCAGGGACACAGTCTATGGCTACACCTTC.

The genes are TRBV9 and TRBJ1-1, with D tentatively TRBD1 (6 bases). Germline CDR1 and CDR2: SGDLS and YYNGEE. The CDR3 covers 14 residues. V lost 2 bases and J lost 1, with 9 bases in between. CDR3 nucleotides: TGTGCCAGCAGCGTGAGACAGGAGAACACTGAAGCTTTCTTT. Translating gives CASSVRQENTEAFF.

With regard to this clone: Other DNA sequences in this specimen translate into the identical CDR3. This sequence joins TRBV6-1 and TRBJ1-2, with 7 nucleotides matching TRBD1. CDR1 and CDR2 from the germline V gene are MNHNS and SASEGT. The length of the CDR3 is 14 residues. Losses at the gene ends were 1 base for V and 4 bases for J; bases not matched to a gene: 3. The CDR3: CASSEEAGGYGYTF. The CDR3 DNA is TGTGCCAGCAGTGAAGAGGCAGGGGGCTATGGCTACACCTTC.

J is TRBJ2-6 and V is TRBV7-2, with no clear D. CDR1 SGHTA and CDR2 FQGNSA come from the germline V gene. This CDR3 has 13 residues. The V and J ends lost 3 bases and 0 bases respectively, with 0 bases between them. CDR3 region: CASSFSGANVLTF. In DNA form, the CDR3 reads TGTGCCAGCAGCTTCTCTGGGGCCAACGTCCTGACTTTC.

This chain uses TRBV7-6 with TRBJ2-7; possible D gene TRBD1, 6 bases. V was clipped by 5 bases and J by 2 bases, with 25 bases between them. CDR3 size: 18 residues. Germline CDR1 is SGHVS and CDR2 is FNYEAQ. The CDR3 DNA sequence: TGTGCCAGCAGCCTAGGACAGTCCAACCTTATCCTTCCCTACGAGCAGTACTTC. This translates into CASSLGQSNLILPYEQYF.

The chain joins TRBV15 to TRBJ1-2; D unresolved. Looked up from germline, CDR1 is LNHNV and CDR2 is YYDKDF (reference sequence). This CDR3 is built from 13 residues. The germline V and J ends were trimmed by 0 bases and 2 bases, with 4 bases remaining between them. Here the CDR3 DNA reads TGTGCCACCAGCAGAGAGGGAAACTATGGCTACACCTTC. This gives the protein CATSREGNYGYTF.